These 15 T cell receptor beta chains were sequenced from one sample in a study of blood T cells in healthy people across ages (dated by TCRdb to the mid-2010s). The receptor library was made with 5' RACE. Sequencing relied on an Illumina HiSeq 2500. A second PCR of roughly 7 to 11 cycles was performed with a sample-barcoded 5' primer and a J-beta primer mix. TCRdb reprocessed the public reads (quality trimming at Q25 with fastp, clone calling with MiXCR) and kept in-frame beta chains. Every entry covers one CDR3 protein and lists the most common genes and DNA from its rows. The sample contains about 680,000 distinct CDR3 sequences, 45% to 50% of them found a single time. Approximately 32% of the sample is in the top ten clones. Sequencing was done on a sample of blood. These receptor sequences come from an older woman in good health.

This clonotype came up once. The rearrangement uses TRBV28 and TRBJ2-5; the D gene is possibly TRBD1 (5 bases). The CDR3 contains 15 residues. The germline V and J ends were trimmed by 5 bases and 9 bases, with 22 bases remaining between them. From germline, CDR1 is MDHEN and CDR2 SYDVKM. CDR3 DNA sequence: TGTGCCAGCAGTCCCGACCAGGGTCCCCAAGGGGCCCAGTACTTC. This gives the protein CASSPDQGPQGAQYF.

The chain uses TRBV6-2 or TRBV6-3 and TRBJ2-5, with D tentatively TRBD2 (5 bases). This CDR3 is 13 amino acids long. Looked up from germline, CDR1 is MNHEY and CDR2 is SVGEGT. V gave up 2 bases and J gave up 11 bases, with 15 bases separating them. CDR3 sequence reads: CASSYLPIGEQYF. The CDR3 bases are TGTGCCAGCAGTTACCTACCCATTGGGGAGCAGTACTTC.

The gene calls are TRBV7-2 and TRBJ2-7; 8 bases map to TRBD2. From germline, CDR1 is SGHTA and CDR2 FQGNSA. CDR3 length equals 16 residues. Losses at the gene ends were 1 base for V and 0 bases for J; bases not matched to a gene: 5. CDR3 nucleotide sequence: TGTGCCAGCAGCTTAGGGGCTAGCGGGCTCTCCTACGAGCAGTACTTC. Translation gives CASSLGASGLSYEQYF.

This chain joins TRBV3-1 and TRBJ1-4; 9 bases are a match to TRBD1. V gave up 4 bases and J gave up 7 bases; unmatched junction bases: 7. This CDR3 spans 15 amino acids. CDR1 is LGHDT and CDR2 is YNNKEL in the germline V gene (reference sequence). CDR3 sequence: CASSRRTGATEKLFF. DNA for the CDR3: TGTGCCAGCAGCCGGAGGACAGGGGCCACTGAAAAACTGTTTTTT.

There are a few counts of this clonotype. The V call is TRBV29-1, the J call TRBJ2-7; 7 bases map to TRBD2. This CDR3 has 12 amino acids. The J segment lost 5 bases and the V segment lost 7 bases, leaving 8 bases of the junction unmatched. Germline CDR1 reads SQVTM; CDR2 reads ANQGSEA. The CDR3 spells CSAGRGADEQYF. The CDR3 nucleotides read TGCAGCGCTGGGAGGGGAGCGGACGAGCAGTACTTC.

The CDR3 reads CASSPSTARANTGELFF. In DNA, the CDR3 is TGTGCCAGCAGCCCCAGCACGGCCAGGGCTAACACCGGGGAGCTGTTTTTT. This chain connects TRBV5-4 to TRBJ2-2, with a weak D call TRBD1 (5 bases). The CDR3 spans 17 residues. Per germline, CDR1 SGHNT and CDR2 YYREEE (reference sequence). V gave up 4 bases and J gave up 2 bases, with 18 bases separating them. The complete variable domain, with remaining parts taken from reference TRBV5-4 and TRBJ2-2, reads ETGVTQSPTHLIKTRGQQVTLRCSSQSGHNTVSWYQQALGQGPQFIFQYYREEENGRGNFPPRFSGLQFPNYSSELNVNALELDDSALYLCASSPSTARANTGELFFGEGSRLTVL.

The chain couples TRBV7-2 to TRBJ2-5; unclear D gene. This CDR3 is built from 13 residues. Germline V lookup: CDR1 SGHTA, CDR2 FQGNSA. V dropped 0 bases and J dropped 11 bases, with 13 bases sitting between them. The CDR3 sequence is CASSLAGIDEQYF. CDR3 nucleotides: TGTGCCAGCAGCTTAGCGGGAATTGATGAGCAGTACTTC.

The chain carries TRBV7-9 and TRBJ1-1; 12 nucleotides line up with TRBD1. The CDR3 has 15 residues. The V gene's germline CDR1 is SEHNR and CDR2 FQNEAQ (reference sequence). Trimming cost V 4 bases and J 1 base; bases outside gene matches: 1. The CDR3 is CASSSGQGANTEAFF. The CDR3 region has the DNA TGTGCCAGCAGCTCGGGACAGGGGGCGAACACTGAAGCTTTCTTT.

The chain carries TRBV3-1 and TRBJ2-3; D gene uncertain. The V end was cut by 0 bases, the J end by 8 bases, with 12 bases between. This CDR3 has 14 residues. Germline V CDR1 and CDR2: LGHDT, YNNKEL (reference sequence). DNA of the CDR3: TGTGCCAGCAGCCAAGAGACTGCCGATGGTACGCAGTATTTT. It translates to CASSQETADGTQYF.

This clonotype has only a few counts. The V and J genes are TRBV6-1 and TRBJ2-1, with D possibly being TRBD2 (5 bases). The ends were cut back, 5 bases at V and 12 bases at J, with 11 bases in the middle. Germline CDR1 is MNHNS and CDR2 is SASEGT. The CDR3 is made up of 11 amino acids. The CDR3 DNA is TGTGCCAGCAGTAATCCGGGATGGCAGTTCTTC. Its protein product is CASSNPGWQFF.

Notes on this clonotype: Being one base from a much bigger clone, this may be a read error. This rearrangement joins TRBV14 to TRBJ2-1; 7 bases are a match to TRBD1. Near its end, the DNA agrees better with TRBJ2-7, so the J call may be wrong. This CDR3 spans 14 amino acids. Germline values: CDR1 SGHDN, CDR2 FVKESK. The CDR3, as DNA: TGTGCCAGCAGCCGGGACAGCCTCTACAATGAGCAGTACTTC. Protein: CASSRDSLYNEQYF.

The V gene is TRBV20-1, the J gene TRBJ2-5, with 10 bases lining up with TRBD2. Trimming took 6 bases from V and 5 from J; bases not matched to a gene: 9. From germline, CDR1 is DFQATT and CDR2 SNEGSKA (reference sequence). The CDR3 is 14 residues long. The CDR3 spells CSARPSGRTETQYF. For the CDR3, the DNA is TGCAGTGCGAGGCCTAGCGGGAGAACGGAGACCCAGTACTTC.

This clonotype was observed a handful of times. The CDR3 bases are TGCGCCAGCAGCCAAGTCGGGAGGGGATCCTCCTACGAGCAGTACTTC. Translated: CASSQVGRGSSYEQYF. V and J are TRBV4-3 and TRBJ2-7, with 8 bases aligning to TRBD2. V was pared by 1 base and J by 0 bases, with 5 bases of the junction left unmatched. The CDR3 runs 16 residues. The germline V gene encodes CDR1 LGHNA and CDR2 YSLEER.

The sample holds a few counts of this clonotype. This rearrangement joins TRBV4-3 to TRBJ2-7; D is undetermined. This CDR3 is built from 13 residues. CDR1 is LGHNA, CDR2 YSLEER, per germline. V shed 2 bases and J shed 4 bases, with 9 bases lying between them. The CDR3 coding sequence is TGCGCCAGCAGCCAAACTGTCCGTTACGAGCAGTACTTC. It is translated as CASSQTVRYEQYF.

The CDR3 here is CATPISGRGLSYNEQFF. The CDR3 bases are TGTGCCACCCCCATTAGCGGGAGGGGGCTGTCCTACAATGAGCAGTTCTTC. The chain joins TRBV7-9 to TRBJ2-1; 11 nucleotides line up with TRBD2. J lost 1 base, V lost 10 bases, and 12 bases had no gene match. Germline CDR1 and CDR2: SEHNR and FQNEAQ (reference sequence). The CDR3 length is 17 residues. Full variable domain (outside the CDR3, taken from reference TRBV7-9 and TRBJ2-1): DTGVSQNPRHKITKRGQNVTFRCDPISEHNRLYWYRQTLGQGPEFLTYFQNEAQLEKSRLLSDRFSAERPKGSFSTLEIQRTEQGDSAMYLCATPISGRGLSYNEQFFGPGTRLTVL.